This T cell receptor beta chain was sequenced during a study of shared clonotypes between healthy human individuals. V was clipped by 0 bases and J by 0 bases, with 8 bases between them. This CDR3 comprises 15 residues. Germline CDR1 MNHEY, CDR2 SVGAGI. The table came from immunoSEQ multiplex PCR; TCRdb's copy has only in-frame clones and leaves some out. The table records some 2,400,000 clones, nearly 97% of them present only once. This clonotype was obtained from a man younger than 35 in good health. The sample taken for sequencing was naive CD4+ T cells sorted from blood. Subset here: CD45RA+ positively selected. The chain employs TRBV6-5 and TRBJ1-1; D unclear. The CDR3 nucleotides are TGTGCCAGCAGTTACTCGCAGACGATGAACACTGAAGCTTTCTTT. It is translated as CASSYSQTMNTEAFF.